These T cell receptor beta chains were read from a single sample in a study of blood T cell repertoires in COVID-19. Generated by immunoSEQ multiplex PCR, the TCRdb table keeps only in-frame clones and is missing some. The sample has around 170,000 clones, 80% to 90% seen once; the top ten hold around 8.6%. Sequenced: peripheral blood. Receptor source: a man aged 50 to 59 with active or convalescent COVID-19. Each CDR3 is given with its conserved first and last residue. The D gene is left open where the match is weak.

j_call | v_call | d_call | cdr3_aa
TRBJ1-5 | TRBV2 | - | CASLGGAGQPQHF
TRBJ2-6 | TRBV5-4 | - | CASSWGQFSGANVLTF
TRBJ1-6 | TRBV5-1 | TRBD1 | CASSYDREYNSPLHF
TRBJ2-5 | TRBV12-3/TRBV12-4 | - | CASAHLQETQYF
TRBJ2-7 | TRBV11-3 | TRBD2 | CASSSGGSYEQYF
TRBJ1-1 | TRBV19 | - | CASSIATAYRRGAFF
TRBJ1-4 | TRBV12-3/TRBV12-4 | - | CASSFRVGEKLFF
TRBJ2-5 | TRBV6-5 | - | CASSSVPQETQYF
TRBJ1-1 | TRBV28 | - | CASSIRGGIEAFF
TRBJ2-5 | TRBV28 | - | CASSPFEGGKETQYF
TRBJ2-3 | TRBV7-9 | TRBD2 | CASRTGGGLTDTQYF
TRBJ2-7 | TRBV29-1 | TRBD2 | CSVDGASGNEQYF
TRBJ2-7 | TRBV11-2 | - | CASSLEVYLHEQYF
TRBJ2-3 | TRBV27 | TRBD2 | CASSPHPGSGRGSDTQYF
TRBJ2-6 | TRBV11-3 | TRBD1 | CASSSEGQSGANVLTF
TRBJ1-5 | TRBV28 | TRBD1 | CASRTPGGSNQPQHF
TRBJ1-2 | TRBV30 | TRBD1 | CAWKPRQGSDYGYTF
TRBJ2-7 | TRBV12-3/TRBV12-4 | - | CASRPPSSYEQYF
TRBJ2-7 | TRBV5-4 | TRBD1 | CASSTMDRVAYEQYF
TRBJ2-5 | TRBV7-3 | - | CASSSGLGSQETQYF
TRBJ1-1 | TRBV30 | - | CAYRVMMNTEAFF
TRBJ1-3 | TRBV29-1 | - | CSVESGGRRGQSSSGNTIYF
TRBJ1-1 | TRBV3-1/TRBV3-2 | - | CASSSDRRRWFF
TRBJ1-3 | TRBV4-3 | - | CASSVEGRNTIYF
TRBJ1-2 | TRBV7-2 | - | CASALDRDYGYTF
TRBJ1-2 | TRBV28 | - | CASSRTDYGYTF
TRBJ1-1 | TRBV29-1 | - | CSVTSNAGAFF
TRBJ1-4 | TRBV5-6 | - | CASSLIARREVGEKLFF
TRBJ2-5 | TRBV24-1 | - | CATSDPTRPRVETQYF
TRBJ2-1 | TRBV5-1 | TRBD2 | CASSSGLAGGPHEQFF
TRBJ2-3 | TRBV3-1/TRBV3-2 | - | CASSQWTHQSTDTQYF
TRBJ1-6 | TRBV19 | TRBD1 | CASSTGQVGSPLHF
TRBJ1-6 | TRBV2 | TRBD1 | CASTKQGASDSPLHF
TRBJ1-2 | TRBV28 | - | CASSFRGGDYGYTF
TRBJ1-1 | TRBV27 | - | CASSLGGARTEAFF
TRBJ1-6 | TRBV29-1 | TRBD1 | CSVGQGDSPLHF
TRBJ1-2 | TRBV28 | TRBD1 | CASSSRDRGLKGYTF
TRBJ2-1 | TRBV6-5 | TRBD2 | CASGGVMGGEQFF
TRBJ2-4 | TRBV19 | TRBD1 | CASSQTGQEGNIQYF
TRBJ1-1 | TRBV19 | - | CARSIKAFF
TRBJ2-2 | TRBV7-3 | - | CASSSLSGGELFF
TRBJ2-7 | TRBV14 | - | CASSQVVGSQGEQYF
TRBJ2-2 | TRBV7-6 | - | CASSLGLTGGNTGELFF
TRBJ1-3 | TRBV15 | - | CATSRWGLRGTSSGNTIYF
TRBJ2-5 | TRBV10-3 | - | CAISESGQGKRETQYF
TRBJ2-1 | TRBV7-9 | TRBD2 | CASSSGRTSSAYNEQFF
TRBJ1-3 | TRBV9 | TRBD1 | CASSVDQGALGNTIYF
TRBJ1-3 | TRBV2 | - | CASSAQTGVGNTIYF
TRBJ2-7 | TRBV7-3 | - | CASSLYGGEQYF
TRBJ2-1 | TRBV29-1 | TRBD2 | CSVEQTRTSGRKLRFF
TRBJ1-4 | TRBV7-9 | - | CASSPPGGDIGKLFF
TRBJ1-1 | TRBV7-2 | - | CASSLRDEAFF
TRBJ1-2 | TRBV25-1 | - | CASSEPTLSRAANYGYTF